These 21 T cell receptor beta chains originate from one sample sequenced in a study of T cell changes during pregnancy in multiple sclerosis. The method was immunoSEQ multiplex PCR; TCRdb's version includes in-frame clones alone and lacks a portion of them. Of some 40,000 clones listed, 70% to 90% are singletons. The sample in question was CD4+ T cells from peripheral blood mononuclear cells, obtained in the first trimester of pregnancy. These receptors were obtained from a female donor with multiple sclerosis, enrolled in a pregnancy study.

The rearrangement links TRBV30 to TRBJ2-7, with 7 bases aligning to TRBD2. CDR1 is GTSNPN and CDR2 is SVGIG in the germline V gene (reference sequence). Trimming cost V 2 bases and J 7 bases; bases outside gene matches: 11. This CDR3 is 14 amino acids long. The CDR3 DNA sequence: TGTGCCTGGAGTTGGGACTATCAGCGACAGGAGCAGTACTTC. As protein: CAWSWDYQRQEQYF. The variable domain in full, completed from reference TRBV30 and TRBJ2-7, reads SQTIHQWPATLVQPVGSPLSLECTVEGTSNPNLYWYRQAAGRGLQLLFYSVGIGQISSEVPQNLSASRPQDRQFILSSKKLLLSDSGFYLCAWSWDYQRQEQYFGPGTRLTVT.

This clone appeared a single time. The sample carries other DNA sequences with the same CDR3. This rearrangement joins TRBV4-1 to TRBJ2-5; TRBD2 is a possible D gene (6 bases). This CDR3 has 14 amino acids. Germline values: CDR1 MGHRA, CDR2 YSYEKL. Trimming pared 3 bases from V and 1 base from J, leaving 9 bases between. The CDR3 sequence is CASSQGGPQETQYF. The CDR3, as DNA: TGCGCCAGCAGCCAGGGGGGACCCCAAGAGACCCAGTACTTC.

The rearrangement joins TRBV5-1 to TRBJ1-2; 8 positions agree with TRBD1. With 0 bases clipped from V and 6 bases from J, the junction kept 4 bases outside the gene matches. Germline loops: CDR1 SGHRS, CDR2 YFSETQ. This CDR3 region has 14 residues. The CDR3 region has the DNA TGCGCCAGCAGCTTGGCAGGGGGCGGGAATGGCTACACCTTC. The encoded protein is CASSLAGGGNGYTF.

V gene TRBV11-3 combines with J gene TRBJ2-3; a possible D gene is TRBD2 (5 bases). V shed 1 base and J shed 3 bases, with 8 bases lying between them. This CDR3 has 14 amino acids. Germline V gives CDR1 SGHNT, CDR2 YENEEA. The CDR3 coding sequence is TGTGCCAGCAGCTTAGGTAGCGAGACAGATACGCAGTATTTT. This codes for CASSLGSETDTQYF.

The chain joins TRBV7-7 to TRBJ2-5; 10 bases agree with TRBD1. This CDR3 is built from 15 residues. CDR1 and CDR2 from the germline V gene are SSHAT and FNYEAQ (reference sequence). V shed 1 base and J 5 bases; nucleotides not matched to a gene: 4. The CDR3 DNA sequence: TGTGCCAGCAGCTTAGTGGGACAGGGGACGGAGACCCAGTACTTC. Translating gives CASSLVGQGTETQYF. Full variable domain (outside the CDR3, taken from reference TRBV7-7 and TRBJ2-5): GAGVSQSPRYKVTKRGQDVTLRCDPISSHATLYWYQQALGQGPEFLTYFNYEAQPDKSGLPSDRFSAERPEGSISTLTIQRTEQRDSAMYRCASSLVGQGTETQYFGPGTRLLVL.

The V and J genes are TRBV9 and TRBJ2-7; D gene unclear. CDR1 is SGDLS and CDR2 is YYNGEE in the germline V gene. The CDR3 consists of 17 residues. Deletions cut 0 bases from V and 6 bases from J, with 22 bases between. CDR3 in DNA: TGTGCCAGCAGCGTAGCACCCTACCCTTGCTTAACGAGCGAGCAGTACTTC. Residues: CASSVAPYPCLTSEQYF.

This chain joins TRBV5-4 and TRBJ2-3; 14 nucleotides match TRBD2. CDR3 length: 16 amino acids. The V gene's germline CDR1 is SGHNT and CDR2 YYREEE (reference sequence). V was pared by 5 bases and J by 6 bases, with 8 bases of the junction left unmatched. CDR3: CASRIGTSGRGDTQYF. DNA for the CDR3: TGTGCCAGCAGGATCGGGACTAGCGGGAGAGGGGATACGCAGTATTTT.

About this clone: The same CDR3 arises from other DNA sequences in this sample as well. CDR3 sequence reads: CAWSVQGGSGNTIYF. The CDR3 DNA is TGTGCCTGGAGTGTCCAGGGAGGATCTGGAAACACCATATATTTT. The chain is built from TRBV30 and TRBJ1-3; TRBD1 might be the D (5 bases). The germline CDR1 and CDR2 sequences are GTSNPN and SVGIG (reference sequence). The germline V and J ends were trimmed by 0 bases and 1 base, with 10 bases remaining between them. This CDR3 contains 15 residues.

The CDR3 DNA follows: TGTGCCAGCAGTTTTCAGGGGGCGGCCAATGAGCAGTTCTTC. It yields the protein CASSFQGAANEQFF. This chain connects TRBV27 to TRBJ2-1; 8 bases agree with TRBD1. V shed 3 bases and J 6 bases; nucleotides not matched to a gene: 4. CDR3 length: 14 amino acids. The V gene's germline CDR1 is MNHEY and CDR2 SMNVEV (reference sequence).

The J gene is TRBJ2-7, the V gene TRBV7-8; 7 nucleotides align to TRBD1. CDR3 length: 13 amino acids. CDR1 SGHVS and CDR2 FQNEAQ come from the germline V gene. Trimming cost V 4 bases and J 6 bases; bases outside gene matches: 6. CDR3 in amino acids: CASSWNRGTEQYF. CDR3 bases: TGTGCCAGCAGCTGGAACAGGGGCACCGAGCAGTACTTC.

V gene TRBV7-6 combines with J gene TRBJ2-2, with D hard to call. The V gene lost 5 bases and the J gene lost 4 bases, with 20 bases spanning the gap. From germline, CDR1 is SGHVS and CDR2 FNYEAQ. The CDR3 extends over 17 amino acids. This CDR3 reads CASSPLRTASPTGELFF. DNA of the CDR3: TGTGCCAGCAGCCCCCTGAGAACCGCGAGCCCCACCGGGGAGCTGTTTTTT.

The rearrangement links TRBV7-2 to TRBJ1-1; TRBD1 might be the D (5 bases). Germline CDR1 and CDR2: SGHTA and FQGNSA. V was cut by 4 bases and J by 0 bases, with 15 bases left in between. This CDR3 has 16 residues. The CDR3 region is CASSSAPDSLNTEAFF. For the CDR3, the DNA is TGTGCCAGCAGCTCCGCCCCCGACAGCCTGAACACTGAAGCTTTCTTT. The whole variable domain, remainder taken from reference TRBV7-2 and TRBJ1-1, is GAGVSQSPSNKVTEKGKDVELRCDPISGHTALYWYRQSLGQGLEFLIYFQGNSAPDKSGLPSDRFSAERTGGSVSTLTIQRTQQEDSAVYLCASSSAPDSLNTEAFFGQGTRLTVV.

The chain joins TRBV2 to TRBJ2-7, with 8 bases fitting TRBD2. The V gene's germline CDR1 is SNHLY and CDR2 FYNNEI. After removal of 6 bases from V and 1 base from J, the junction contained 5 bases not matched to a gene. This CDR3 comprises 14 residues. This CDR3 reads CASRIGRGSYEQYF. CDR3 DNA sequence: TGTGCCAGCAGGATCGGGAGGGGATCCTACGAGCAGTACTTC.

This clone was counted only a few times. This chain links TRBV19 with TRBJ1-5, with TRBD1 matching over 7 bases. J lost 5 bases, V lost 10 bases, and 8 bases had no gene match. This CDR3 is 13 amino acids long. Germline V gene data show CDR1 as LNHDA and CDR2 as SQIVND (reference sequence). CDR3 sequence (DNA): TGTGCCACGAACACAGGGGTGGATCAGCCCCAGCATTTT. Protein product: CATNTGVDQPQHF.

V is TRBV30 and J is TRBJ1-2; possible D gene TRBD1, 6 bases. Germline V lookup: CDR1 GTSNPN, CDR2 SVGIG (reference sequence). The ends were cut back, 5 bases at V and 7 bases at J, with 17 bases in the middle. CDR3 length equals 13 residues. CDR3 amino acids: CAWAQGILSGYTF. CDR3 in DNA: TGTGCCTGGGCCCAGGGGATTCTTTCTGGCTACACCTTC.

The J gene is TRBJ2-7, the V gene TRBV29-1; D is perhaps TRBD2 (5 bases). The CDR3 sequence is 13 residues long. CDR1 is SQVTM and CDR2 is ANQGSEA in the germline V gene. The germline V and J ends were trimmed by 6 bases and 7 bases, with 19 bases remaining between them. The CDR3 DNA is TGCAGCGTACGGGCCGGTCCCCCGGGGGAGCAGTACTTC. Protein product: CSVRAGPPGEQYF.

This clone showed up just once. The rearrangement uses TRBV27 and TRBJ2-2; D remains unclear. The CDR3 runs 11 residues. V lost 3 bases and J lost 7, with 3 bases in between. The germline gives CDR1 MNHEY, CDR2 SMNVEV (reference sequence). For the CDR3, the DNA is TGTGCCAGCAGTTTTCGCGGGGAGCTGTTTTTT. Translation: CASSFRGELFF.

The chain carries TRBV19 and TRBJ2-3, with D perhaps matching TRBD2 (6 bases). Looked up from germline, CDR1 is LNHDA and CDR2 is SQIVND (reference sequence). The CDR3 covers 14 residues. V was pared by 6 bases and J by 1 base, with 11 bases between. Here the CDR3 DNA reads TGTGCCAGTAGCGGGGAGCGGGGCACAGATACGCAGTATTTT. Protein: CASSGERGTDTQYF.

V and J are TRBV5-5 and TRBJ2-7; TRBD2 aligns across 10 bases. This CDR3 is built from 13 residues. Trimming cost V 4 bases and J 5 bases; bases outside gene matches: 3. Germline lookup yields CDR1 SGHKS and CDR2 YYEKEE (reference sequence). DNA of the CDR3: TGTGCCAGCAGCCCTAGCGGGAGCCACGAGCAGTACTTC. It codes for CASSPSGSHEQYF.

The chain combines TRBV7-9 with TRBJ1-3, with 9 bases matching TRBD1. After removal of 3 bases from V and 0 bases from J, the junction contained 6 bases not matched to a gene. Per germline, CDR1 SEHNR and CDR2 FQNEAQ (reference sequence). The CDR3 runs to 17 residues. The CDR3, as DNA: TGTGCCAGCAGCTTGGTCTGGGACAGGGACTCTGGAAACACCATATATTTT. Amino acids: CASSLVWDRDSGNTIYF.

In this sample, this clone turned up a few times. This chain links TRBV6-1 with TRBJ2-7, with 10 bases fitting TRBD1. The CDR3 length is 17 residues. V lost 0 bases to trimming and J lost 5 bases; unmatched junction nucleotides: 10. The germline CDR1 and CDR2 sequences are MNHNS and SASEGT. The CDR3 sequence: CASSEAPLRQGADEQYF. Here the CDR3 DNA reads TGTGCCAGCAGTGAAGCGCCGCTTCGACAGGGGGCGGACGAGCAGTACTTC.